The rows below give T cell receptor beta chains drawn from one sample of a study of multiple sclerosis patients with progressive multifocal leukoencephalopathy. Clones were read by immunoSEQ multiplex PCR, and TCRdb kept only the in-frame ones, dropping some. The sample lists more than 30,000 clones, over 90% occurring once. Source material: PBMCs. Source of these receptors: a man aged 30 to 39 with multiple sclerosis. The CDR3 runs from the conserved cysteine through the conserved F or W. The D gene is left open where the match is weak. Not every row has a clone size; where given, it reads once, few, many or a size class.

CASSLGLAGGNNEQFF	TGTGCCAGCAGCCTCGGACTAGCGGGAGGGAATAATGAGCAGTTCTTC	TRBD2	TRBJ2-1	few	TRBV7-2
CASSSPRTQDYGYTF	TGTGCCAGCAGTTCCCCCAGGACTCAAGACTATGGCTACACCTTC	NA	TRBJ1-2	NA	TRBV6-5
CASRSPPSGRVYNEQFF	TGTGCCAGCAGATCCCCTCCTAGCGGGAGGGTTTACAATGAGCAGTTCTTC	TRBD2	TRBJ2-1	NA	TRBV11-2
CASITQARGHEQYF	TGTGCCAGCATCACCCAGGCCAGGGGACACGAGCAGTACTTC	NA	TRBJ2-7	NA	TRBV2
CATSREGWGQETQYF	TGTGCCACCAGCAGAGAAGGGTGGGGCCAAGAGACCCAGTACTTC	NA	TRBJ2-5	NA	TRBV15
CASSLKWRGGTGANVLTF	TGTGCCAGCAGTTTAAAGTGGCGGGGGGGCACTGGGGCCAACGTCCTGACTTTC	TRBD2	TRBJ2-6	NA	TRBV27
CASSFARGSYEQYF	TGTGCCAGCAGTTTTGCCAGGGGGTCCTACGAGCAGTACTTC	TRBD1	TRBJ2-7	NA	TRBV27
CASSLGGLLVNEQFF	TGCGCCAGCAGCTTGGGGGGACTTCTAGTGAATGAGCAGTTCTTC	NA	TRBJ2-1	NA	TRBV5-1
CASSQVGGGVFEQYF	TGCGCCAGCAGCCAAGTGGGAGGGGGGGTCTTCGAGCAGTACTTC	NA	TRBJ2-7	once	TRBV4-3
CASSGQGLLETQYF	TGTGCCAGCAGCGGACAGGGGTTATTAGAGACCCAGTACTTC	NA	TRBJ2-5	NA	TRBV21-1
CASSYPGTSAYEQYF	TGTGCCAGCAGCTACCCCGGGACTTCCGCGTACGAGCAGTACTTC	NA	TRBJ2-7	NA	TRBV5-4
CASSLQGGLLSYEQYF	TGTGCCAGCAGCTTACAGGGGGGGTTACTTTCCTACGAGCAGTACTTC	NA	TRBJ2-7	NA	TRBV13
CASSHLTGLNYGYTF	TGTGCCAGCAGCCACCTGACAGGCCTCAACTATGGCTACACCTTC	NA	TRBJ1-2	NA	TRBV14
CASQGASGTNSYEQYF	TGTGCCAGCCAAGGGGCTAGCGGGACCAACTCCTACGAGCAGTACTTC	TRBD2	TRBJ2-7	NA	TRBV6-6
CARDVRGTEAFF	TGTGCCAGAGATGTCCGGGGCACTGAAGCTTTCTTT	NA	TRBJ1-1	NA	TRBV2
CASSLGTAYSNQPQHF	TGTGCCAGCAGCTTAGGAACAGCTTATAGCAATCAGCCCCAGCATTTT	NA	TRBJ1-5	NA	TRBV7-8
CACDDPDRGHNNEKLFF	TGTGCCTGTGACGATCCGGACAGGGGGCATAATAATGAAAAACTGTTTTTT	TRBD1	TRBJ1-4	once	TRBV30
CASGGGGQPQHF	TGCGCCAGCGGGGGAGGGGGTCAGCCCCAGCATTTT	NA	TRBJ1-5	NA	TRBV10-2
CASSVSPAGRANEQFF	TGTGCCAGCAGCGTATCTCCGGCGGGACGGGCTAATGAGCAGTTCTTC	NA	TRBJ2-1	NA	TRBV9
CSVGEYGYTF	TGCAGCGTTGGGGAATATGGCTACACCTTC	NA	TRBJ1-2	NA	TRBV29-1
CASSFGGSYNSPLHF	TGTGCCAGCAGCTTCGGAGGCTCCTATAATTCACCCCTCCACTTT	NA	TRBJ1-6	NA	TRBV5-4
CASSPGHTNTEAFF	TGTGCCAGCTCCCCGGGACATACGAACACTGAAGCTTTCTTT	NA	TRBJ1-1	once	TRBV18
CASSHRTSGTDTQYF	TGTGCCAGCAGCCATCGGACTAGCGGGACCGATACGCAGTATTTT	TRBD2	TRBJ2-3	NA	TRBV5-8
CASSTGSNTEAFF	TGTGCCAGTAGTACTGGCAGTAACACTGAAGCTTTCTTT	NA	TRBJ1-1	NA	TRBV19
CASSTRRDQETQYF	TGTGCCAGTAGTACCCGGCGGGACCAAGAGACCCAGTACTTC	NA	TRBJ2-5	NA	TRBV19
CASSETENTEAFF	TGTGCCAGCAGTGAGACAGAGAACACTGAAGCTTTCTTT	NA	TRBJ1-1	once	TRBV6-5
CASSRAWAGGGGETQYF	TGCGCCAGCAGCCGGGCTTGGGCGGGAGGGGGAGGAGAGACCCAGTACTTC	TRBD2	TRBJ2-5	NA	TRBV4-3
CASSKLNSGANVLTF	TGTGCCAGCAGCAAGTTAAACTCTGGGGCCAACGTCCTGACTTTC	NA	TRBJ2-6	NA	TRBV21-1
CASSPQGIEQYF	TGTGCCAGCAGTCCCCAGGGGATCGAGCAGTACTTC	NA	TRBJ2-7	NA	TRBV5-6